This T cell receptor beta chain was observed in a study of T-cell memory formation after mild COVID-19. As regards this clonotype: Its antigen remains unknown.

This CDR3 is built from 13 residues. Trimming removed 2 bases at V and 8 bases at J, with 10 bases between. The germline CDR1 and CDR2 sequences are KGHSH and LQKENI. It was 5'RACE with constant-segment primers that produced the TCR alpha and TCR beta cDNA libraries, which carried sample barcodes and UMIs. TCRdb called the 5' RACE reads again in MiXCR, with one record for every CDR3 protein. The sample has about 180,000 distinct CDR3 sequences; 16% are singletons. Study observations and caveats: CD4+ contracting clones were found mainly in CM and EM, and CD8+ ones in EMRA.

The TCR was taken from an adult woman who had mild COVID-19 (a few samples of this study predate the infection). Cell type and time point are not known. Sample: PBMCs or a T cell subset sorted from them (not recorded which). The chain employs TRBV18 and TRBJ1-3; no firm D call. The CDR3, as DNA: TGTGCCAGCTCACCAACGGGCGCGGACACCATATATTTT. Protein: CASSPTGADTIYF. The complete variable domain, with remaining parts taken from reference TRBV18 and TRBJ1-3, reads NAGVMQNPRHLVRRRGQEARLRCSPMKGHSHVYWYRQLPEEGLKFMVYLQKENIIDESGMPKERFSAEFPKEGPSILRIQQVVRGDSAAYFCASSPTGADTIYFGEGSWLTVV.